The rows below give T cell receptor beta chains drawn from one sample of a study of OX40 agonist ivuxolimab in advanced cancers. Libraries were prepared by immunoSEQ multiplex PCR; TCRdb keeps only in-frame clonotypes and omits some of them. The table shows approximately 64,000 clones, with 87% occurring only once. The sequencing used CD4+ or CD8+ T cells sorted from blood, collected in a trial of the OX40 agonist ivuxolimab. The receptors were sampled from an adult with an advanced solid tumor such as melanoma, head and neck, liver or kidney cancer. Both conserved end residues are part of each CDR3. D genes are given only for firm matches. Clone size is shown for a subset of rows, as once, few, many or a class of expanded clone.

J gene,D gene,clone size,V gene,CDR3 DNA,CDR3 protein
TRBJ2-1,.,.,TRBV13,TGTGCCAGCAGCTTAGTTTTAATGCAGGGAATCCCCCATGAGCAGTTCTTC,CASSLVLMQGIPHEQFF
TRBJ2-7,TRBD2,.,TRBV2,TGTGCCAGCAGTTATAGCGGGAGCTCCTCCTACGAGCAGTACTTC,CASSYSGSSSYEQYF
TRBJ2-1,.,.,TRBV30,TGTGCCTGGAGCGCCGACGGCGGAGGGTATGAGCAGTTCTTC,CAWSADGGGYEQFF
TRBJ2-7,.,.,TRBV28,TGTGCCAGCATATCCCGGGTGCCTTCCTACGAGCAGTACTTC,CASISRVPSYEQYF
TRBJ2-7,.,few,TRBV5-1,TGCGCCAGCAGCTTGCCGGGCAGAGAGACCTACGAGCAGTACTTC,CASSLPGRETYEQYF
TRBJ1-2,TRBD1,once,TRBV5-6,TGTGCCAGCAGCTTGGAGTTGGACAGGCTCATCGGCTATGGCTACACCTTC,CASSLELDRLIGYGYTF
TRBJ1-2,.,once,TRBV7-9,TGTGCCAGCGGGGAGGGCTCCAAACCCTCTAGGGGCTACACCTTC,CASGEGSKPSRGYTF
TRBJ1-4,.,.,TRBV27,TGTGCCAGCAGTTTACTACCCCGGGGGGAAAAACTGTTTTTT,CASSLLPRGEKLFF
TRBJ2-1,.,.,TRBV19,TGTGCCAGTAGTAGGGGGGAGAGGGAGCAGTTCTTC,CASSRGEREQFF
TRBJ2-1,TRBD2,.,TRBV6-6,TGTGCCAGCAGGGCTAGCGGGAGGGCCTACAATGAGCAGTTCTTC,CASRASGRAYNEQFF
TRBJ2-7,.,.,TRBV27,TGTGCCAGCAGTCAAATACAGGGAGAGGCCTACGAGCAGTACTTC,CASSQIQGEAYEQYF
TRBJ2-7,TRBD2,once,TRBV2,TGTGCCAGCAGTGCTTTACTAGCGGGAGGCGAGCAGTACTTC,CASSALLAGGEQYF
TRBJ2-1,TRBD2,.,TRBV19,TGTGCCAGTAGTCGGGCGGGAGGGGACTCTCAGTTCTTC,CASSRAGGDSQFF
TRBJ2-1,TRBD2,.,TRBV14,TGTGCCAGCAGCTCTAGCGGGGTATACAATGAGCAGTTCTTC,CASSSSGVYNEQFF
TRBJ1-1,TRBD1,.,TRBV7-3,TGTGCCAGCAGCTCACCAGAAAGGGCAGGGGGAACCACTGAAGCTTTCTTT,CASSSPERAGGTTEAFF
TRBJ2-2,.,.,TRBV7-2,TGTGCCAGCAGCTTTTACGCGGACCCAGCCTCGGGGGAGCTGTTTTTT,CASSFYADPASGELFF
TRBJ2-7,.,.,TRBV19,TGTGCCACCGGGACTGAGTACGAGCAGTACTTC,CATGTEYEQYF
TRBJ1-5,.,.,TRBV28,TGTGCCAGCAGCTCCCCCAGTGGCGGTTACAATCAGCCCCAGCATTTT,CASSSPSGGYNQPQHF
TRBJ2-3,.,.,TRBV7-9,TGTGCCGCGGGCGGAAGCGGCACAGATACGCAGTATTTT,CAAGGSGTDTQYF
TRBJ2-1,TRBD2,.,TRBV7-3,TGTGCCAGCAGCTTAGGTGCTAGCGGGAGCCTCAATGAGCAGTTCTTC,CASSLGASGSLNEQFF
TRBJ1-2,.,few,TRBV2,TGTGCCAGCAGTGAACAGGGTTATGGCTACACCTTC,CASSEQGYGYTF
TRBJ1-3,.,.,TRBV19,TGTGCCAGTAGTTGGGGCACCGACTCTGGAAACACCATATATTTT,CASSWGTDSGNTIYF
TRBJ1-1,TRBD1,.,TRBV18,TGTGCCAGCTCAGCCGGGACAGGGGGCCCTGAAGCTTTCTTT,CASSAGTGGPEAFF
TRBJ1-2,.,.,TRBV2,TGTGCCAGCAGTGTGAGGGCCGCAGGCGGCTACACCTTC,CASSVRAAGGYTF
TRBJ2-6,.,.,TRBV28,TGTGCCAGCTACCTCTCTGGGGCCAACGTCCTGACTTTC,CASYLSGANVLTF
TRBJ1-6,.,.,TRBV30,TGTGCCTGGAGTACCTGGGGCCCCTCGAGCTCACCCCTCCACTTT,CAWSTWGPSSSPLHF
TRBJ1-4,.,.,TRBV29-1,TGCAGCGCTACCTCCCAGGGGTTAACTAATGAAAAACTGTTTTTT,CSATSQGLTNEKLFF
TRBJ2-7,.,.,TRBV11-2,TGTGCCAGCAGCTTAGGAGAAGGTTCCTACGAGCAGTACTTC,CASSLGEGSYEQYF
TRBJ1-2,TRBD1,.,TRBV5-4,TGTGCCAGCAGCTCTTCGACAGGGCTGCGCCTCTATGGCTACACCTTC,CASSSSTGLRLYGYTF